This T cell receptor beta chain was sequenced in a study of a mutant IDH1 vaccine in newly diagnosed glioma (dated by TCRdb to about 2021). Regarding the research as a whole: Vaccination was initiated 4-6 weeks after radiotherapy alone, or concurrently with temozolomide cycles in the chemotherapy-containing groups. Of the approximately 29 treated patients, approximately 60% were male and about 40% were female, and a mean age of approximately 40 years was recorded. Before enrollment, patients had received standard therapy of radiotherapy alone, temozolomide alone, or radiochemotherapy with temozolomide; most received the combination. The week-35 safety follow-up was designated visit V12, and the week-47 end of study was designated visit V13. Peripheral blood was collected at six visits: V03 (baseline), V05, V07, V10, V12 and V13. For exploratory analyses, 25 treated patients had longitudinal TCRB deep sequencing done wherever samples were available. Paper-wide results and their limitations: Pseudoprogression appeared unrelated to alterations in the top peripheral T cell clonotypes detected by TCRB sequencing. Immune responses induced by the vaccine were seen in approximately 93% of patients across multiple MHC alleles. The authors noted that analyses of patient blood samples could not be reproduced because of sample limitations. Availability determined which PBMC samples were chosen for TCRB deep sequencing.

Per the germline V gene (reference sequence), SEHNR is the CDR1 and FQNEAQ is the CDR2. Reading from cysteine to phenylalanine, the CDR3 counts 13 amino acids. Only CDR3 DNA remains: 39 bases, in frame from the first base. Trimming accounts for 5 bases at V and 5 bases at J, while the number of junction bases matched to no gene is 2. This sample's time point label indicates: week 47, end of study. Each vaccine dose was 300 ug of a 20-mer mutant IDH1 peptide in Montanide, given subcutaneously with topical imiquimod. Patients were given eight vaccinations, in weeks 1, 3, 5, 7, 11, 15, 19 and 23, which matched visits V03 through V10. Newly diagnosed WHO grade 3 or 4 IDH1-mutant astrocytomas showing loss of nuclear ATRX were present in the donors. The samples were drawn from NOA16, a multicentre, single-arm, open-label phase I trial in Germany that tested a mutant IDH1 peptide vaccine in humans for the first time. The DNeasy Blood and Tissue Kit was used to extract genomic DNA from EDTA blood for TCRB sequencing.

The library was prepared using the immunoSEQ multiplex PCR assay. The hsTCRB Kit was used according to the manufacturer's protocol to amplify rearranged TCR beta chain sequences. Sequencing of TCRB libraries was carried out on an Illumina MiSeq. As for how the authors treated the data: Demultiplexing, trimming and gene mapping were performed with the kit vendor's proprietary platform. TCRdb re-hosts the immuneACCESS table, in-frame sequences only. Its copies lack some clones; in the studies checked, an unresolved V gene accounts for under half of them, and the cause for the rest is not known. Clone size and the V and J calls come from that table; the DNA yielded D and trimming. The sample table shows about 54,000 clones, and over 80% are seen once. Of the sample, roughly 3% falls within the top ten clones. Regarding this clone: Its target antigen remains unknown. No quality values exist for individual bases; no much larger clone is one base distant.

The chain couples TRBV7-9 to TRBJ2-3, and 9 bases in between align with TRBD1. This receptor was identified in a woman in her forties or fifties with glioma. Specimen: PBMCs, collected from a glioma patient whose treatment included an IDH1 peptide vaccine. The bases are TGTGCCAGCAGCATGACAGGGGGAGATACGCAGTATTTT. Its protein is CASSMTGGDTQYF.